Listed below are T cell receptor beta chains from one sample, sequenced in a study of blood T cell repertoires in COVID-19. The repertoire was sequenced with immunoSEQ multiplex PCR; TCRdb's copy has only in-frame clones and lacks some. The sample includes around 300,000 clones, 90% of them seen just once. Sequencing used peripheral blood. The receptor set was obtained from a woman aged 40 to 49 with COVID-19, enrolled during active disease. Each CDR3 is given with its conserved first and last residue. D genes are given only for firm matches. Not every row has a clone size; where given, it reads once, few, many or a size class.

>once|TRBV27|TRBJ2-1|TRBD2
TGTGCCAGCAGTTTACCGACTAGCCCTGGTGAGCAGTTCTTC
CASSLPTSPGEQFF
>NA|TRBV4-3|TRBJ1-5|NA
TGCGCCAGCAGCCAAGATTACAGCCAGCCCCAGCATTTT
CASSQDYSQPQHF
>NA|TRBV15|TRBJ2-3|NA
TGTGCCACCAACCTACCGAGCCGCGGGACAGATACGCAGTATTTT
CATNLPSRGTDTQYF
>NA|TRBV28|TRBJ1-5|NA
TGTGCCATCCTTTCAGGGTCTCAGCCCCAGCATTTT
CAILSGSQPQHF
>once|TRBV3-1/TRBV3-2|TRBJ2-3|NA
TGTGCCAGCAGCCAAGATAGGAGCTTCGGCACAGATACGCAGTATTTT
CASSQDRSFGTDTQYF
>NA|TRBV18|TRBJ2-6|NA
TGTGCCAGCTCAGGACAGACTGGGGCCAACGTCCTGACTTTC
CASSGQTGANVLTF
>NA|TRBV4-3|TRBJ1-1|NA
TGCGCCAGCAGCCAAGTACAGGGGAACACTGAAGCTTTCTTT
CASSQVQGNTEAFF
>NA|TRBV30|TRBJ2-5|NA
TGTGCCTGGAGTCCGAACGCTAGGGGCGAGACCCAGTACTTC
CAWSPNARGETQYF
>NA|TRBV5-6|TRBJ2-1|TRBD1
TGTGCCAGCAGCTGGGCATTAGGACAGGGGCCCATCCCGTTCTTC
CASSWALGQGPIPFF
>NA|TRBV9|TRBJ2-2|TRBD2
TGTGCCAGCAGCCGACTAGCGGGGGGGAACACCGGGGAGCTGTTTTTT
CASSRLAGGNTGELFF
>NA|TRBV9|TRBJ2-1|NA
TGTGCCAGCAGTTTTTCGGGCTCCTACAATGAGCAGTTCTTC
CASSFSGSYNEQFF
>NA|TRBV28|TRBJ2-1|NA
TGTGCCAGCTCCGCCGGGGTACCCAATGAGCAGTTCTTC
CASSAGVPNEQFF
>NA|TRBV11-2|TRBJ2-1|TRBD2
TGTGCCAGCAGCTATGGGAGGGGAGTGGGCTATGAGCAGTTCTTC
CASSYGRGVGYEQFF
>NA|TRBV7-2|TRBJ1-1|TRBD1
TGTGCCAGCAGCTTAACAGGGGCCAGTCCTGAAGCTTTCTTT
CASSLTGASPEAFF
>NA|TRBV14|TRBJ2-7|TRBD1
TGTGCCAGCAGCCCAGGGGGCGCCCTGGCCTACGAGCAGTACTTC
CASSPGGALAYEQYF
>NA|TRBV19|TRBJ1-5|NA
TGTGCCAGTAGCTCCGAGGGGGTCGGGGCTCAGCCCCAGCATTTT
CASSSEGVGAQPQHF
>NA|TRBV4-2|TRBJ2-7|TRBD2
TGTGCCAGCAGCCCGGGGGACTGGCGGGGGGGCCCCTACGAGCAGTACTTC
CASSPGDWRGGPYEQYF
>NA|TRBV28|TRBJ1-2|NA
TGTGCCAGCAGTTTAATGGGGGCATACTATGGCTACACCTTC
CASSLMGAYYGYTF
>NA|TRBV3-1/TRBV3-2|TRBJ1-1|TRBD1
TGTGCCAGCAGCCCAGGGGGCAGGGGGCGTTTGAACACTGAAGCTTTCTTT
CASSPGGRGRLNTEAFF
>once|TRBV28|TRBJ2-2|TRBD1
TGTGCCAGCAGACTTACCGGGACAGCGAACACCGGGGAGCTGTTTTTT
CASRLTGTANTGELFF
>NA|TRBV18|TRBJ2-2|NA
TGTGCCAGCCAACCCAGGAGGAGTAATGCCGGGGAGCTGTTTTTT
CASQPRRSNAGELFF
>NA|TRBV4-1|TRBJ2-7|TRBD1
TGCGCCAGCAGCCAAGGTCCCCTACAGGGGGCGAGGGGGAGCCCCTACGAGCAGTACTTC
CASSQGPLQGARGSPYEQYF
>NA|TRBV19|TRBJ1-4|NA
TGTGCCAGTAGACCAGGTCCAAGCGGGACTAATGAAAAACTGTTTTTT
CASRPGPSGTNEKLFF
>NA|TRBV12-3/TRBV12-4|TRBJ2-7|NA
TGTGCCAGCAGTCAGACAGGCTACGAGCAGTACTTC
CASSQTGYEQYF
>NA|TRBV6-5|TRBJ2-7|TRBD1
TGTGCCAGCAGGGTACTTACAGGGGGCCAGAACGAGCAGTACTTC
CASRVLTGGQNEQYF
>NA|TRBV7-9|TRBJ2-1|NA
TGTGCCAGCAGCCTTCTAGGGGTCTACAATGAGCAGTTCTTC
CASSLLGVYNEQFF
>NA|TRBV6-4|TRBJ2-7|NA
TGTGCCAGCAGTCGTCTAGCTGGAGCCTACGAGCAGTACTTC
CASSRLAGAYEQYF
>NA|TRBV7-2|TRBJ1-4|NA
TGTGCCAGCAGCTTAGACCACGCAGGGGTAGGAGGTAATGAAAAACTGTTTTTT
CASSLDHAGVGGNEKLFF
>NA|TRBV29-1|TRBJ2-7|NA
TGCAGCGCAGAAGGGGGACAACTCTACGAGCAGTACTTC
CSAEGGQLYEQYF
>few|TRBV5-1|TRBJ2-7|NA
TGCGCCAGCAGCTTGGAAGGCAGGGTGAACTACGAGCAGTACTTC
CASSLEGRVNYEQYF
>NA|TRBV18|TRBJ2-7|NA
TGTGCCAGCTCACAAGGACTGGTCTCCTACGAGCAGTACTTC
CASSQGLVSYEQYF
>few|TRBV20-1|TRBJ2-7|NA
TGCAGTGCTAGGACAGCTTACGAGCAGTACTTC
CSARTAYEQYF
>once|TRBV19|TRBJ2-3|TRBD1
TGTGCCAGTAGTATAGATCATGGGACAGGGGTCACAGATACGCAGTATTTT
CASSIDHGTGVTDTQYF
>NA|TRBV6-6|TRBJ2-2|NA
TGTGCCAGCAGTCCTAACAGGGGAGGTAGCGGGAACACCGGGGAGCTGTTTTTT
CASSPNRGGSGNTGELFF
>NA|TRBV5-6|TRBJ1-4|NA
TGTGCCAGCAGCAAAAAGCGGGTTAATGAAAAACTGTTTTTT
CASSKKRVNEKLFF
>NA|TRBV3-1/TRBV3-2|TRBJ1-4|NA
TGTGCCAGCAGCCTTTCTTCGGTTGTGAGAGAGGTGACTAATGAAAAACTGTTTTTT
CASSLSSVVREVTNEKLFF
>NA|TRBV10-3|TRBJ2-6|TRBD1
TGTGCCATCAGTTGGGGGACAGGGAATTCTGGGGCCAACGTCCTGACTTTC
CAISWGTGNSGANVLTF
>few|TRBV4-2|TRBJ1-4|TRBD1
TGTGCCAGCAGCCAATCGGGACAGCGGAATGAAAAACTGTTTTTT
CASSQSGQRNEKLFF
>NA|TRBV7-9|TRBJ1-1|TRBD1
TGTGCCAGCAGCCGGACAGGGTTGAGAACTGAAGCTTTCTTT
CASSRTGLRTEAFF
>NA|TRBV3-1/TRBV3-2|TRBJ2-1|TRBD2
TGTGCCAGCAGCCAACAGCGGGGGGCCTACAATGAGCAGTTCTTC
CASSQQRGAYNEQFF
>NA|TRBV5-1|TRBJ1-4|NA
TGCGCCAGCAGCTTGATCCAGGGTAATGAAAAACTGTTTTTT
CASSLIQGNEKLFF
>NA|TRBV27|TRBJ1-5|NA
TGTGCCAGCAGTTCAATTGGACTACCTAGCAATCAGCCCCAGCATTTT
CASSSIGLPSNQPQHF